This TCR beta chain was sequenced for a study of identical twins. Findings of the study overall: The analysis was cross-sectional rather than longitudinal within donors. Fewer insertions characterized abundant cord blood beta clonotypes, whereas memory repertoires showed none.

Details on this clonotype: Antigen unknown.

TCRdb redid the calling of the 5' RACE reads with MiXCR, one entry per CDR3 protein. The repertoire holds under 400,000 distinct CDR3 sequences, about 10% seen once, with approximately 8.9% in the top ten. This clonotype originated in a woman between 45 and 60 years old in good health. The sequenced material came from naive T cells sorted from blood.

The CDR3 coding sequence is TGTGCCAGCAGCGTCGACGGTGGACCCAGCACAGATACGCAGTATTTT. It yields the protein CASSVDGGPSTDTQYF. The J gene is TRBJ2-3, the V gene TRBV11-3; D remains unclear. The length of the CDR3 is 16 residues. CDR1 and CDR2 from the germline V gene are SGHNT and YENEEA. V lost 5 bases to trimming and J lost 0 bases, with 15 bases between them. Supplemented by reference TRBV11-3 and TRBJ2-3, the full variable domain reads EAGVVQSPRYKIIEKKQPVAFWCNPISGHNTLYWYLQNLGQGPELLIRYENEEAVDDSQLPKDRFSAERLKGVDSTLKIQPAELGDSAVYLCASSVDGGPSTDTQYFGPGTRLTVL.